This T cell receptor beta chain is drawn from a study of blood T cell repertoires in COVID-19. Germline loops: CDR1 ENHRY, CDR2 SYGVKD. Trimming removed 9 bases from V and 1 base from J; junction bases left unmatched: 5. The CDR3 is 14 residues long. Original methodology: Amplified reference gene primers provided the basis for estimating nucleated cell counts. Profiling relied on immunoSEQ multiplex PCR, and the TCRdb table lists in-frame clones only, not all of them. V, J and clone size are taken as reported in that table, and D and trimming were inferred from the DNA itself. The table includes about 240,000 clones, around 86% detected once.

The chain links TRBV10-3 to TRBJ2-2; the match to TRBD1 covers 7 bases. The sequenced material came from peripheral blood. The origin of this receptor is a woman in her seventies with active or convalescent COVID-19. The CDR3 DNA reads TGTGCCATAAACAGGGGTGGGAACACCGGGGAGCTGTTTTTT. Protein product: CAINRGGNTGELFF.